This T cell receptor (beta chain) was identified in a study of neurological immune-mediated disorders. The time point is: longitudinal time-point 1 (baseline). Synthesis of cDNA used 5'RACE (with 10-nucleotide random UMIs). TCRdb itself ran the 5' RACE reads through MiXCR, one entry per CDR3 protein. The table lists about 60,000 distinct CDR3 sequences, approximately 11% of them singletons. This clonotype has a count of ten or more. From germline, CDR1 is SGHTA and CDR2 FQGNSA. The CDR3 runs to 14 residues. The V gene lost 0 bases and the J gene lost 3 bases, with 9 bases spanning the gap. The sequencing input was PBMCs. This sequence joins TRBV7-2 and TRBJ2-7; no clear D gene. The TCR comes from a male donor with HTLV-1-associated myelopathy (HAM/TSP). CDR3 coding DNA: TGTGCCAGCAGCTTAGCGTGGTCAGGCTACGAGCAGTACTTC. Its translation is CASSLAWSGYEQYF.